The 7 T cell receptor beta chains given below trace back to one sample, sequenced in a study of CD8+ T cells in alopecia areata. cDNA serving as the sequencing template came from extracted, reverse transcribed RNA. Sequenced by immunoSEQ multiplex PCR; TCRdb stores in-frame clones only, minus some. The table lists about 110,000 clones, with no singletons. The source material was lesional skin. These receptors were collected from a C3H/HeJ mouse with alopecia areata. The strain bears MHC haplotype H2-k.

Only a few counts were recorded for this clone. Gene labels here are mouse ones. The CDR3 is cut off 4 residues early in the read; its end comes from the germline J gene. In the same sample, other DNA sequences code for this CDR3. The V call is TRBV31, the J call TRBJ2-1; 10 nucleotides match TRBD2. V was clipped by 0 bases and J by 3 bases; unmatched bases: 2. This CDR3 has 15 amino acids. Germline loops: CDR1 GKSSPN, CDR2 SITVG. The DNA read from the CDR3 is TGTGCCTGGAGTCTCGCTGGGGGGGCCTATGCT. Its translation is CAWSLAGGAYA. In full, the CDR3 reads CAWSLAGGAYAEQFF.

This clone has just a few counts. Here the gene names and germline are mouse. The read is 4 residues too short to cover the CDR3 end, so that end is filled in from the germline J gene. V is TRBV13-3 and J is TRBJ2-1, with D perhaps TRBD2 (6 bases). The V gene's germline CDR1 is NNHDY and CDR2 SYVADS. The CDR3 has 15 residues. V lost 0 bases and J lost 4, with 11 bases in between. Incomplete CDR3 DNA: TGTGCCAGCAGTGATGGTCCTGGGGAGTATGCT. As protein: CASSDGPGEYA. The whole CDR3 protein reads CASSDGPGEYAEQFF.

The sample holds a few counts of this clone. The germline and genes are mouse ones. With the read ending 4 residues before the CDR3 end, the germline J gene is used to fill in that end. The chain recombines TRBV13-3 with TRBJ2-5, with 11 bases aligning to TRBD2. This CDR3 spans 17 amino acids. V trimming: 0 bases; J trimming: 2 bases; junction bases outside the gene matches: 5. CDR1 NNHDY and CDR2 SYVADS come from the germline V gene. The CDR3 sequence is CASSDAVGLGGQDTQYF. CDR3 bases read: TGTGCCAGCAGTGATGCAGTCGGACTGGGGGGCCAAGAC.

Regarding this clone: All gene names here are mouse names. The sequenced fragment ends 4 residues before the CDR3 boundary, so the rest is inferred from the germline J gene. The chain couples TRBV13-1 to TRBJ2-3; 9 bases agree with TRBD2. This CDR3 spans 15 amino acids. Per the germline V gene, CDR1 is NSHNY and CDR2 is SYGAGN. The V gene end was trimmed by 4 bases and the J gene end by 3 bases; junction bases not matched to a gene: 6. CDR3 protein: CASSHTGGRAETLYF. Incomplete CDR3 DNA: TGTGCCAGCAGTCATACTGGGGGGAGAGCAGAA.

This clone has ten or more counts. The gene names here belong to mouse. The read ends 4 residues before the CDR3 terminus; that terminus is restored from the germline J gene. Other DNA sequences within the sample encode an identical CDR3. V usage is TRBV1 and J usage is TRBJ2-4, with a weak D call TRBD2 (6 bases). The CDR3 loop spans 16 amino acids. The ends were cut back, 1 base at V and 0 bases at J, with 11 bases in the middle. Germline CDR1 NSQYPW, CDR2 LRSPGD (reference sequence). CDR3 DNA, as far as it was read: TGCACCTGCAGTGCAGGCTGGGGACGGAGTCAAAAC. Its translation is CTCSAGWGRSQN. The CDR3 as a whole reads CTCSAGWGRSQNTLYF. The entire variable domain, with the rest obtained from reference TRBV1 and TRBJ2-4, is as follows: VTLLEQNPRWRLVPRGQAVNLRCILKNSQYPWMSWYQQDLQKQLQWLFTLRSPGDKEVKSLPGADYLATRVTDTELRLQVANMSQGRTLYCTCSAGWGRSQNTLYFGAGTRLSVL.

This clone has only a few counts. Any gene name here is a mouse gene name. The read falls 4 residues short of the CDR3 end, and the missing part is taken from the germline J gene. The V and J genes are TRBV19 and TRBJ1-1, with TRBD1 matching over 7 bases. The trim removed 2 bases at V and 3 bases at J, leaving 7 bases unmatched. CDR3 length: 15 amino acids. CDR1 is FNHDT and CDR2 is SITEND in the germline V gene (reference sequence). CDR3 DNA (partial): TGTGCCAGCAGTATGTTGGGGACAGAGTACACA. This encodes CASSMLGTEYT. The CDR3 as a whole reads CASSMLGTEYTEVFF.

With respect to this clone: Gene names and germline refer to mouse. With the read ending 4 residues before the CDR3 end, the germline J gene is used to fill in that end. The V call is TRBV13-3, the J call TRBJ1-4; 10 positions match TRBD1. V gave up 0 bases and J gave up 4 bases; unmatched junction bases: 3. Germline assignment: CDR1 NNHDY and CDR2 SYVADS. There are 16 residues in the CDR3. Incomplete CDR3 DNA: TGTGCCAGCAGTGATGCGGGGGACAGGGGCAACGAA. Translating it yields CASSDAGDRGNE. The CDR3 in its entirety is CASSDAGDRGNERLFF.